The table lists the clone carrying this T cell receptor (beta chain) with a few counts. The antigen remains unidentified. These data are taken from a study of blood T cells in healthy people across ages. Whole-study results and caveats: Diversity was higher, and naive CD4+ cells more numerous, in long-lived donors than in aged donors.

The use of a sample-barcoded 5' primer and a J-beta primer mix characterized a second PCR of about 7 to 12 cycles. TCRdb called the 5' RACE reads again in MiXCR, with one record for every CDR3 protein. This table has roughly 900,000 distinct CDR3 sequences, 25% to 30% appearing once. Sequencing was carried out using blood. The sequence was obtained from a woman aged 80 or over in good health.

The DNA for the CDR3 is TGTGCCAGCAGGGTGGGACGGCAGAACACTGAAGCTTTCTTT. Residues: CASRVGRQNTEAFF. The chain uses TRBV6-2 or TRBV6-3 and TRBJ1-1; D might be TRBD1 (5 bases). Trimming cost V 6 bases and J 1 base, with 12 bases left between them. The CDR3 consists of 14 residues. Germline lookup yields CDR1 MNHEY and CDR2 SVGEGT.